The rows below give T cell receptor beta chains drawn from one sample of a study of graft-versus-host responses after intestinal transplantation. Measured with immunoSEQ multiplex PCR; TCRdb has only the in-frame clones, and not every one. The table lists around 25,000 clones, 40% of them singletons. This sample comprised alloreactive CD4+ T cells from a mixed lymphocyte reaction culture, obtained before intestinal transplant. Receptors were obtained from a human patient who received an intestinal transplant. CDR3s include the opening cysteine and the closing phenylalanine or tryptophan. A D gene is named only where the DNA matches it firmly. Only some rows state a clone size, as once, few, many or a class for expanded clones.

d_call: .
j_call: TRBJ2-3
clone_size: .
v_call: TRBV7-2
cdr3_aa: CASSSDYDTQYF
cdr3_nt: TGTGCCAGCAGCTCAGATTACGATACGCAGTATTTT

d_call: .
j_call: TRBJ2-7
clone_size: .
v_call: TRBV30
cdr3_aa: CAWSPLGILPYEQYF
cdr3_nt: TGTGCCTGGAGTCCACTCGGGATTTTGCCCTACGAGCAGTACTTC

d_call: .
j_call: TRBJ1-5
clone_size: .
v_call: TRBV19
cdr3_aa: CASSIGANQPQHF
cdr3_nt: TGTGCCAGTAGTATAGGGGCCAATCAGCCCCAGCATTTT

d_call: .
j_call: TRBJ2-7
clone_size: .
v_call: TRBV11-3
cdr3_aa: CASSELTGTSQYF
cdr3_nt: TGTGCCAGCAGCGAGCTCACCGGGACATCCCAGTACTTC

d_call: TRBD1
j_call: TRBJ1-2
clone_size: .
v_call: TRBV2
cdr3_aa: CASNLGGTGTYYGYTF
cdr3_nt: TGTGCCAGCAATCTGGGAGGGACAGGGACGTATTATGGCTACACCTTC

d_call: .
j_call: TRBJ1-3
clone_size: .
v_call: TRBV11-2
cdr3_aa: CASSFGPGTIYF
cdr3_nt: TGTGCCAGCAGCTTTGGTCCGGGAACCATATATTTT

d_call: TRBD2
j_call: TRBJ2-5
clone_size: .
v_call: TRBV28
cdr3_aa: CASSLRGSGRMNQYF
cdr3_nt: TGTGCCAGCAGTTTAAGGGGGAGCGGGAGAATGAACCAGTACTTC

d_call: .
j_call: TRBJ1-5
clone_size: few
v_call: TRBV6-5
cdr3_aa: CASSRGQLSNQPQHF
cdr3_nt: TGTGCCAGCAGTCGAGGACAGCTTAGCAATCAGCCCCAGCATTTT

d_call: TRBD2
j_call: TRBJ2-1
clone_size: .
v_call: TRBV5-6
cdr3_aa: CASSPGLAGFEQFF
cdr3_nt: TGTGCCAGCAGCCCGGGACTAGCGGGCTTCGAGCAGTTCTTC

d_call: TRBD2
j_call: TRBJ2-1
clone_size: .
v_call: TRBV5-1
cdr3_aa: CASTIAGVKNEQFF
cdr3_nt: TGCGCCAGCACCATAGCGGGAGTCAAAAATGAGCAGTTCTTC

d_call: .
j_call: TRBJ2-3
clone_size: .
v_call: TRBV5-1
cdr3_aa: CASSFQGLSTDTQYF
cdr3_nt: TGCGCCAGCAGCTTCCAGGGACTCAGCACAGATACGCAGTATTTT

d_call: .
j_call: TRBJ1-6
clone_size: .
v_call: TRBV5-5
cdr3_aa: CASSLSAGNSYNSPLHF
cdr3_nt: TGTGCCAGCAGCTTGTCCGCGGGTAACTCCTATAATTCACCCCTCCACTTT

d_call: .
j_call: TRBJ2-7
clone_size: .
v_call: TRBV7-6
cdr3_aa: CASSDPPGSAGTYEQYF
cdr3_nt: TGTGCCAGCAGCGATCCTCCGGGGTCCGCGGGGACCTACGAGCAGTACTTC

d_call: TRBD2
j_call: TRBJ2-1
clone_size: .
v_call: TRBV7-2
cdr3_aa: CASSLETSRYNEQFF
cdr3_nt: TGTGCCAGCAGCTTAGAGACTAGCAGGTACAATGAGCAGTTCTTC

d_call: TRBD1
j_call: TRBJ1-2
clone_size: few
v_call: TRBV6-5
cdr3_aa: CASSSGQFYGYTF
cdr3_nt: TGTGCCAGCAGCTCGGGACAGTTCTATGGCTACACCTTC

d_call: TRBD1
j_call: TRBJ1-1
clone_size: .
v_call: TRBV9
cdr3_aa: CASSVTGGANTEAFF
cdr3_nt: TGTGCCAGCAGCGTGACAGGGGGCGCAAACACTGAAGCTTTCTTT

d_call: .
j_call: TRBJ1-5
clone_size: .
v_call: TRBV19
cdr3_aa: CASSIRRGDQPQHF
cdr3_nt: TGTGCCAGTAGTATTCGTCGGGGGGATCAGCCCCAGCATTTT

d_call: .
j_call: TRBJ1-4
clone_size: .
v_call: TRBV28
cdr3_aa: CASSHHPIRVGNEKLFF
cdr3_nt: TGTGCCAGCAGCCACCACCCGATCAGGGTGGGTAATGAAAAACTGTTTTTT

d_call: .
j_call: TRBJ1-5
clone_size: few
v_call: TRBV19
cdr3_aa: CASSLQQTTYSNQPQHF
cdr3_nt: TGTGCCAGTAGTCTCCAACAGACTACGTATAGCAATCAGCCCCAGCATTTT

d_call: .
j_call: TRBJ1-3
clone_size: .
v_call: TRBV7-2
cdr3_aa: CASSLGGWGNTIYF
cdr3_nt: TGTGCCAGCAGCTTAGGGGGCTGGGGAAACACCATATATTTT

d_call: TRBD2
j_call: TRBJ2-3
clone_size: .
v_call: TRBV7-2
cdr3_aa: CASSLDGGGTDTQYF
cdr3_nt: TGTGCCAGCAGCTTAGACGGGGGGGGCACAGATACGCAGTATTTT

d_call: .
j_call: TRBJ1-1
clone_size: .
v_call: TRBV30
cdr3_aa: CAYAGTRGEAFF
cdr3_nt: TGTGCCTATGCCGGGACACGGGGTGAAGCTTTCTTT

d_call: TRBD2
j_call: TRBJ2-3
clone_size: .
v_call: TRBV29-1
cdr3_aa: CSVATSGRGDTQYF
cdr3_nt: TGCAGCGTTGCAACTAGCGGGAGAGGGGATACGCAGTATTTT

d_call: TRBD1
j_call: TRBJ2-3
clone_size: .
v_call: TRBV5-1
cdr3_aa: CASSLAGRGQADTQYF
cdr3_nt: TGCGCCAGCAGCTTGGCAGGCAGGGGGCAGGCAGATACGCAGTATTTT

d_call: TRBD2
j_call: TRBJ2-7
clone_size: .
v_call: TRBV11-3
cdr3_aa: CASSLRFVRRGAYEQYF
cdr3_nt: TGTGCCAGCAGCTTACGGTTTGTACGTCGGGGGGCCTACGAGCAGTACTTC

d_call: TRBD1
j_call: TRBJ1-5
clone_size: .
v_call: TRBV4-3
cdr3_aa: CASSPHRGPNQPQHF
cdr3_nt: TGCGCCAGCAGCCCTCACAGGGGGCCAAATCAGCCCCAGCATTTT

d_call: .
j_call: TRBJ1-5
clone_size: few
v_call: TRBV6-7
cdr3_aa: CASSYGFIRNQPQHF
cdr3_nt: TGTGCCAGCAGTTACGGTTTTATTCGGAATCAGCCCCAGCATTTT

d_call: TRBD1
j_call: TRBJ1-5
clone_size: few
v_call: TRBV6-1
cdr3_aa: CASSDRGNQPQHF
cdr3_nt: TGTGCCAGCTCGGACAGGGGAAATCAGCCCCAGCATTTT

d_call: .
j_call: TRBJ1-5
clone_size: .
v_call: TRBV12-5
cdr3_aa: CASGPGWRMESQHF
cdr3_nt: TGTGCTAGTGGTCCCGGGTGGCGGATGGAATCCCAGCATTTT

d_call: .
j_call: TRBJ2-7
clone_size: .
v_call: TRBV18
cdr3_aa: CASSPSGHEQYF
cdr3_nt: TGTGCCAGCTCACCATCGGGACACGAGCAGTACTTC

d_call: TRBD1
j_call: TRBJ1-2
clone_size: .
v_call: TRBV5-1
cdr3_aa: CASSLTPTGLDGYTF
cdr3_nt: TGCGCCAGCAGCCTGACCCCGACAGGGCTTGATGGCTACACCTTC

d_call: TRBD2
j_call: TRBJ2-1
clone_size: .
v_call: TRBV2
cdr3_aa: CASSGLAGAYNEQFF
cdr3_nt: TGTGCCAGCAGTGGACTAGCGGGGGCCTACAATGAGCAGTTCTTC

d_call: TRBD2
j_call: TRBJ2-7
clone_size: medium-sized
v_call: TRBV2
cdr3_aa: CARRSSGAYEQYF
cdr3_nt: TGTGCCAGAAGGTCTAGCGGAGCCTACGAGCAGTACTTC

d_call: .
j_call: TRBJ2-3
clone_size: few
v_call: TRBV19
cdr3_aa: CASTSPGEGTDTQYF
cdr3_nt: TGTGCCAGTACTTCTCCGGGAGAGGGCACAGATACGCAGTATTTT